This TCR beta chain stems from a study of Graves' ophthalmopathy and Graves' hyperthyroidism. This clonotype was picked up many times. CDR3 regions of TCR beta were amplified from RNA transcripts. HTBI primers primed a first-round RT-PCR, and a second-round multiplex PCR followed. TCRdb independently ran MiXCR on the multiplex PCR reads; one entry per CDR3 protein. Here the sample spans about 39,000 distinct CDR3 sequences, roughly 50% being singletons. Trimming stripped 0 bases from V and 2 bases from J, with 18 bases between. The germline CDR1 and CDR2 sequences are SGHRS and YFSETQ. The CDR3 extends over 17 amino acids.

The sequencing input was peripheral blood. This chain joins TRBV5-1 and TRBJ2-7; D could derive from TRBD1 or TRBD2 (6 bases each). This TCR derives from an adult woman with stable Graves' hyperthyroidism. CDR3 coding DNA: TGCGCCAGCAGCTTGGAAGCGCCGGGGGCGTCAGCCTACGAGCAGTACTTC. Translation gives CASSLEAPGASAYEQYF.